This paragraph covers one T cell receptor (beta chain) sequence. This sample was included in a study of response to subunit inactivated influenza vaccine. TCRdb re-derived calls from the RT-PCR reads in MiXCR, one entry per CDR3 protein. The sample holds some 540,000 distinct CDR3 sequences, approximately 24% seen once. This sample was also put to use in a study of T cells expressing NK-cell markers. That work contributes: UMI-tagged 5'RACE template switching yielded the TCR beta cDNA.

This TCR was recovered from a man between 45 and 60 years old who received an inactivated influenza vaccine. Specimen: CD4+ T cells sorted from PBMCs, collected roughly 12 days after vaccination.

This CDR3 reads CASSLAGGLAGGGVDTQYF. The CDR3 nucleotides are TGTGCCAGCAGCTTAGCCGGGGGCCTAGCGGGAGGAGGGGTAGATACGCAGTATTTT. The rearrangement joins TRBV7-8 to TRBJ2-3; TRBD2 agrees at 11 bases. Germline V CDR1 and CDR2: SGHVS, FQNEAQ. The CDR3 covers 19 residues. V dropped 0 bases and J dropped 5; count of bases not matched to a gene: 13.